The 25 T cell receptor beta chains below come from one sample, sequenced in a study of blood T cell repertoires in COVID-19. This table comes from immunoSEQ multiplex PCR, and its TCRdb copy is limited to in-frame clones, with some not included. The data contain fewer than 400,000 clones, 90% of them singletons. Sequenced sample: PBMCs or T cells enriched from blood (not recorded which). Receptors originate from a woman in her 30s who had been exposed to COVID-19.

The chain carries TRBV5-5 and TRBJ1-4, with D uncertain. V was trimmed by 2 bases and J by 8 bases, leaving 13 bases between them. CDR1 and CDR2 from the germline V gene are SGHKS and YYEKEE (reference sequence). The CDR3 spans 14 residues. DNA for the CDR3: TGTGCCAGCAGCTTACGGTCCATGAACGAAAAACTGTTTTTT. As protein: CASSLRSMNEKLFF.

The J gene is TRBJ2-1, the V gene TRBV30; 7 nucleotides align to TRBD1. This CDR3 region has 17 residues. Germline CDR1 GTSNPN, CDR2 SVGIG (reference sequence). V shed 2 bases, J shed 4 bases, and the junction held 14 bases outside the gene matches. CDR3 sequence (DNA): TGTGCCTGGAGTCGACAAGACAGGGCGTCCCATTACAATGAGCAGTTCTTC. This codes for CAWSRQDRASHYNEQFF.

This chain links TRBV3-1 (or the pseudogene TRBV3-2) with TRBJ1-1; D is possibly TRBD1 (6 bases). Germline V gene data show CDR1 as LGHDT and CDR2 as YNNKEL (reference sequence). The CDR3 consists of 14 residues. Trimming shortened V by 4 bases and J by 1 base, and 10 bases separated the two germline ends. This CDR3 reads CASSLTGENTEAFF. The CDR3 DNA follows: TGTGCCAGCAGCCTGACAGGTGAGAACACTGAAGCTTTCTTT.

The chain is built from TRBV2 and TRBJ1-4; a weak D match, TRBD1 (5 bases). Germline V gives CDR1 SNHLY, CDR2 FYNNEI. V dropped 6 bases and J dropped 15 bases, with 20 bases sitting between them. The CDR3 loop spans 13 amino acids. CDR3 nucleotides: TGTGCCAGCAGAGAAACACCGCCGACAGATTTGTTTTTT. Translated, it gives CASRETPPTDLFF.

The J gene is TRBJ1-1, the V gene TRBV9; D perhaps matches TRBD1 (6 bases). Germline V gene lookup returns CDR1 SGDLS and CDR2 YYNGEE. Trimming cost V 10 bases and J 1 base, with 14 bases left between them. The CDR3 is 13 residues long. The CDR3 region has the DNA TGTGCCCTACGGGGGGGCACGAACACTGAAGCTTTCTTT. As protein: CALRGGTNTEAFF.

The rearrangement uses TRBV7-7 and TRBJ2-5, with TRBD1 as a possible D gene (5 bases). CDR1 and CDR2 (germline): SSHAT, FNYEAQ (reference sequence). The CDR3 sequence is 16 residues long. V shed 0 bases and J shed 5 bases, with 16 bases lying between them. The CDR3 reads CASSLALSGLGETQYF. The CDR3 DNA reads TGTGCCAGCAGCTTAGCTTTATCAGGGCTTGGGGAGACCCAGTACTTC.

V is TRBV5-1 and J is TRBJ2-5; D might be TRBD2 (5 bases). This CDR3 comprises 17 residues. Trimming left V 7 bases short and J 4 bases short, with 26 bases between. Germline V lookup: CDR1 SGHRS, CDR2 YFSETQ. The CDR3 spells CASAPGAARVSRETQYF. CDR3 in DNA: TGCGCCAGCGCCCCGGGCGCCGCGCGGGTCTCAAGAGAGACCCAGTACTTC.

V and J are TRBV10-3 and TRBJ1-2, with 9 positions matching TRBD1. Losses at the gene ends were 2 bases for V and 3 bases for J; bases not matched to a gene: 1. The CDR3 spans 14 residues. CDR1 is ENHRY and CDR2 is SYGVKD in the germline V gene. CDR3 amino acids: CAISERDRDYGYTF. Written as DNA, the CDR3 is TGTGCCATCAGTGAGAGGGACAGGGACTATGGCTACACCTTC.

This rearrangement joins TRBV5-1 to TRBJ2-7; TRBD1 aligns across 8 bases. From germline, CDR1 is SGHRS and CDR2 YFSETQ. The CDR3 has 16 amino acids. The ends lost 5 bases at V and 3 bases at J; junction bases unmatched: 13. In nucleotides, the CDR3 is TGCGCCAGCAGGCCTGGGACAGGCGGGACATACTACGAGCAGTACTTC. Encoded protein: CASRPGTGGTYYEQYF.

The rearrangement joins TRBV24-1 to TRBJ2-5, with a possible D match to TRBD2 (7 bases). This CDR3 is 14 amino acids long. Looked up from germline, CDR1 is KGHDR and CDR2 is SFDVKD. Trimming took off 5 bases at V and 2 bases at J, with 11 bases between the two ends. The CDR3 nucleotides read TGTGCCACCAGTGCCGGGGGGCAGCAAGAGACCCAGTACTTC. It specifies CATSAGGQQETQYF.

This sequence joins TRBV12-3 or TRBV12-4 and TRBJ2-2; D unresolved. Trimming pared 3 bases from V and 5 bases from J, leaving 7 bases between. This CDR3 is built from 13 residues. The CDR3 region has the DNA TGTGCCAGCAGTTTTGAGTGGACCGGGGAGCTGTTTTTT. This codes for CASSFEWTGELFF.

This chain joins TRBV2 and TRBJ1-2; TRBD1 agrees at 7 bases. This CDR3 has 14 residues. The trim removed 2 bases at V and 6 bases at J, leaving 6 bases unmatched. From germline, CDR1 is SNHLY and CDR2 FYNNEI. CDR3 sequence (DNA): TGTGCCAGCAGTGAACAGGGGGAGCTTGATGGCTACACCTTC. Amino acid sequence: CASSEQGELDGYTF.

A remark on this clone: This sample includes further DNA sequences coding for the same CDR3. The V call is TRBV5-1, the J call TRBJ2-7; TRBD1 agrees at 10 bases. The CDR3 loop spans 14 amino acids. V lost 5 bases, J lost 3 bases, and 5 bases stayed unmatched. Germline-derived CDR1 and CDR2 are SGHRS and YFSETQ. CDR3 in amino acids: CASSSGTGVYEQYF. CDR3 in DNA: TGCGCCAGCAGTTCCGGGACAGGGGTCTACGAGCAGTACTTC.

The chain links TRBV12-3 or TRBV12-4 to TRBJ2-5; TRBD1 might be the D (5 bases). This CDR3 comprises 13 residues. Trimming shortened V by 2 bases and J by 5 bases, and 9 bases separated the two germline ends. The CDR3 protein is CASSLKGWETQYF. Written as DNA, the CDR3 is TGTGCCAGCAGTTTAAAGGGGTGGGAGACCCAGTACTTC.

Here the CDR3 reads CASSYSFRDGYTF. CDR3 nucleotides: TGTGCCAGCAGTTACTCATTTCGTGATGGCTACACCTTC. The V and J genes are TRBV6-6 and TRBJ1-2; D gene ambiguous. The CDR3 is made up of 13 amino acids. Germline CDR1 and CDR2: MNHNY and SVGAGI (reference sequence). V lost 0 bases, J lost 6 bases, and 8 bases lay in between.

The chain has TRBV19 and TRBJ1-1; 9 bases fit TRBD1. V shed 6 bases, J shed 0 bases, and the junction held 2 bases outside the gene matches. This CDR3 is built from 14 residues. Germline V gene sequence: CDR1 LNHDA, CDR2 SQIVND (reference sequence). CDR3 sequence: CASSRQGVNTEAFF. CDR3 nucleotide sequence: TGTGCCAGTAGCCGACAGGGGGTGAACACTGAAGCTTTCTTT.

This clone was recorded only once. The chain links TRBV5-6 to TRBJ1-5, with TRBD1 matching 7 bases. Germline CDR1 SGHDT, CDR2 YYEEEE. The CDR3 totals 15 residues. V lost 0 bases and J lost 4; bases outside the gene matches: 4. The CDR3 is CASSLGRQGNQPQHF. The CDR3 DNA reads TGTGCCAGCAGCTTGGGGCGACAGGGTAATCAGCCCCAGCATTTT.

V and J are TRBV30 and TRBJ1-6; a weak D match, TRBD1 (5 bases). V was shortened by 3 bases and J by 4 bases, with 19 bases between the two germline ends. CDR1 and CDR2 from the germline V gene are GTSNPN and SVGIG (reference sequence). The CDR3 loop spans 17 amino acids. The CDR3 DNA follows: TGTGCCTGGAGCTCTATAGCAGGGATCGGGTATAATTCACCCCTCCACTTT. Translating gives CAWSSIAGIGYNSPLHF.

The rearrangement links TRBV6-6 to TRBJ2-7; 13 bases fit TRBD2. V shed 5 bases and J 1 base; nucleotides not matched to a gene: 11. The CDR3 spans 18 residues. Germline V gives CDR1 MNHNY, CDR2 SVGAGI (reference sequence). The CDR3 region has the DNA TGTGCCAGCAGTCCCAGACTAGCGGGGGGCTCAGGGTCCTACGAGCAGTACTTC. The encoded protein is CASSPRLAGGSGSYEQYF.

The V gene is TRBV5-4, the J gene TRBJ2-3, with 9 bases that match TRBD2. With 2 bases clipped from V and 5 bases from J, the junction kept 6 bases outside the gene matches. The CDR3 extends over 15 amino acids. CDR1 and CDR2 (germline): SGHNT, YYREEE (reference sequence). This chain's CDR3 is CASSLASGGRDTQYF. The CDR3 nucleotides read TGTGCCAGCAGCTTAGCAAGCGGGGGGCGAGATACGCAGTATTTT.

A remark on this clone: The sample contains more than one DNA sequence encoding this CDR3. This sequence joins TRBV4-2 and TRBJ1-2; 7 nucleotides agree with TRBD1. The CDR3 contains 14 residues. The V gene end was trimmed by 1 base and the J gene end by 4 bases; junction bases not matched to a gene: 3. Germline loops: CDR1 LGHNA, CDR2 YNFKEQ. CDR3 in amino acids: CASSQGQGSYGYTF. CDR3 bases: TGTGCCAGCAGCCAAGGACAGGGAAGCTATGGCTACACCTTC.

The chain carries TRBV6-5 and TRBJ2-1; 7 bases match TRBD1. J was trimmed by 6 bases and V by 0 bases; bases with no gene match: 8. This CDR3 contains 16 residues. The germline gives CDR1 MNHEY, CDR2 SVGAGI. CDR3 nucleotide sequence: TGTGCCAGCAGTTACTCGGTAGGGACAGCTAGCAATGAGCAGTTCTTC. Its protein is CASSYSVGTASNEQFF.

The gene calls are TRBV7-9 and TRBJ1-2; D gene ambiguous. Germline CDR1 reads SEHNR; CDR2 reads FQNEAQ (reference sequence). The CDR3 contains 13 residues. Trimming left V 1 base short and J 4 bases short, with 7 bases between. CDR3 coding DNA: TGTGCCAGCAGCTTAGAACAGCTCTATGGCTACACCTTC. Residues: CASSLEQLYGYTF.

V usage is TRBV7-9 and J usage is TRBJ1-6, with 7 bases fitting TRBD1. The trim removed 11 bases at V and 8 bases at J, leaving 6 bases unmatched. CDR1 is SEHNR and CDR2 is FQNEAQ in the germline V gene (reference sequence). The CDR3 is 12 amino acids. The CDR3 sequence: CAGQGQYSPLHF. The CDR3, as DNA: TGTGCCGGCCAGGGACAGTATTCACCCCTCCACTTT.

The chain carries TRBV24-1 and TRBJ1-2; no reliable D call. CDR3 size: 14 residues. The germline gives CDR1 KGHDR, CDR2 SFDVKD. V was trimmed by 3 bases and J by 4 bases, leaving 11 bases between them. CDR3 region: CATSDDTAGYGYTF. The CDR3 region has the DNA TGTGCCACCAGTGATGACACGGCGGGCTATGGCTACACCTTC.